This TCR beta chain appears in the sequencing data of a study of tumor and adjacent non-tumor tissue in lung cancer. Study-wide background: There were approximately twelve adenocarcinoma, 2 squamous cell carcinoma and 1 small cell lung cancer cases. Study results and caveats: Top 100 clones took a larger repertoire share in normal lung. TCR diversity was significantly greater in tumor than normal lung tissue.

This sample's RNA came from whole unsorted tissue. Chemotherapy-naive patients with new lung cancer underwent thoracic surgery in China, August–late 2014. Germline CDR1 SGHDT, CDR2 YYEEEE. J gave up 7 bases and V 4 bases, and 10 bases lay outside the gene matches. The CDR3 runs 16 residues. The table lists this clonotype with many counts. What it binds is unknown. Three rounds of nested PCR, following a modified ARM-PCR protocol, produced the TCRbeta library. One entry per CDR3 protein results from TCRdb running MiXCR on the multiplex PCR reads. The sample carries 110,000 or so distinct CDR3 sequences, 75% recorded once.

The clonotype was recovered from an older woman with non-small cell lung cancer. Sequencing was done on a sample of lung tumor tissue. This chain joins TRBV5-6 and TRBJ2-3; 12 nucleotides match TRBD2. The CDR3 protein is CASSSPLAGGPNTQYF. CDR3 nucleotides: TGTGCCAGCAGCAGTCCTCTAGCGGGGGGGCCGAATACGCAGTATTTT.